This T cell receptor beta chain originates from a study of regulatory T cells in long-lasting Graves disease. Stated time point: newly diagnosed GD, antithyroid drugs for less than 3 months. The TCR library was made from RNA that had been extracted from PBMCs in TRIzol. The table lists this clonotype with a few counts. The TCR beta library used iRepertoire HTBI primers with Arm-PCR amplification of CDR3. Each CDR3 protein gets one entry after TCRdb re-called the multiplex PCR reads with MiXCR. Of 580,000 or so distinct CDR3 sequences listed, around 16% are singletons. This CDR3 comprises 16 residues. In germline, CDR1 is SGHVS, CDR2 FQNEAQ. V lost 1 base and J lost 6; bases outside the gene matches: 4. The same data also went into a second study, on T cells in Graves' hyperthyroidism and ophthalmopathy.

V and J are TRBV7-8 and TRBJ2-2, with 11 bases matching TRBD2. This specimen was peripheral blood mononuclear cells (PBMCs), taken at new diagnosis, from a patient treated with antithyroid drugs. The source is a man in his late teens or twenties with Graves disease. The CDR3 sequence is CASSLEGLAAPGELFF. The CDR3 bases are TGTGCCAGCAGCTTAGAGGGACTAGCGGCCCCCGGGGAGCTGTTTTTT.